This entry lists 17 T cell receptor beta chains sequenced from one sample in a study of graft-versus-host responses after intestinal transplantation. Produced via immunoSEQ multiplex PCR; TCRdb's table is partial and in-frame only. This table holds about 150,000 clones, nearly 95% found once. Their antigen targets remain unknown. Sequenced here: unstimulated CD4+ T cells sorted from spleen or lymph node cells, sampled before intestinal transplant. All receptors derive from a human donor who received an intestinal transplant.

This clone appeared once. The germline gene is not matched at one end of the junction; a read error may be the cause. The chain uses TRBV7-7 and TRBJ2-5, with D perhaps TRBD1 (6 bases). CDR1 is SSHAT and CDR2 is FNYEAQ in the germline V gene (reference sequence). The length of the CDR3 is 14 residues. The CDR3 region has the DNA TGTGCTAGCAGCTTACTAGGGGGTCTAGAGACCCAGTACTTC. Residues: CASSLLGGLETQYF. Complete variable domain (other parts from reference TRBV7-7 and TRBJ2-5): GAGVSQSPRYKVTKRGQDVTLRCDPISSHATLYWYQQALGQGPEFLTYFNYEAQPDKSGLPSDRFSAERPEGSISTLTIQRTEQRDSAMYRCASSLLGGLETQYFGPGTRLLVL.

The chain employs TRBV5-6 and TRBJ2-1; weak D call: TRBD1 (5 bases). The germline CDR1 and CDR2 sequences are SGHDT and YYEEEE. CDR3 size: 12 residues. V was shortened by 4 bases and J by 4 bases, with 6 bases between the two germline ends. In DNA, the CDR3 is TGTGCCAGCAGCCCAGGGTACAATGAGCAGTTCTTC. Translating gives CASSPGYNEQFF.

This clone was detected a few times. The V and J genes are TRBV6-1 and TRBJ1-1; 7 nucleotides align to TRBD1. V was pared by 6 bases and J by 4 bases, with 5 bases of the junction left unmatched. The length of the CDR3 is 13 residues. Germline lookup yields CDR1 MNHNS and CDR2 SASEGT. The CDR3 loop reads CASSGQVGTEAFF. CDR3 in DNA: TGTGCCAGCAGCGGACAGGTGGGCACTGAAGCTTTCTTT.

V gene TRBV19 combines with J gene TRBJ2-7, with unresolved D. The CDR3 length is 15 residues. Trimming left V 2 bases short and J 1 base short, with 12 bases between. Germline CDR1 reads LNHDA; CDR2 reads SQIVND (reference sequence). CDR3 residues: CASSIKAGRSYEQYF. Written as DNA, the CDR3 is TGTGCCAGTAGTATAAAGGCAGGCCGATCCTACGAGCAGTACTTC. Drawing the rest from reference TRBV19 and TRBJ2-7, the complete variable domain is DGGITQSPKYLFRKEGQNVTLSCEQNLNHDAMYWYRQDPGQGLRLIYYSQIVNDFQKGDIAEGYSVSREKKESFPLTVTSAQKNPTAFYLCASSIKAGRSYEQYFGPGTRLTVT.

The CDR3, as DNA: TGTGCCAGTAGCCCACAGGGTTCGGTCTATGGCTACACCTTC. Translating gives CASSPQGSVYGYTF. This sequence joins TRBV19 and TRBJ1-2; D is perhaps TRBD1 (6 bases). This CDR3 has 14 residues. Trimming removed 6 bases from V and 4 bases from J, with 15 bases in between. Germline V gene data show CDR1 as LNHDA and CDR2 as SQIVND (reference sequence).

The rearrangement joins TRBV28 to TRBJ1-2, with D possibly being TRBD1 (5 bases). The CDR3 loop spans 12 amino acids. The V gene's germline CDR1 is MDHEN and CDR2 SYDVKM. With 2 bases removed from V and 8 bases from J, the gap between germline ends came to 9 bases. As DNA, the CDR3 is TGTGCCAGCAGTTTAGCGGGGACCGGCTACACCTTC. Its protein product is CASSLAGTGYTF.

This chain connects TRBV5-1 to TRBJ1-3; D is uncertain. Germline lookup yields CDR1 SGHRS and CDR2 YFSETQ. CDR3 length: 15 amino acids. V was shortened by 3 bases and J by 0 bases, with 10 bases between the two germline ends. The CDR3 nucleotides read TGCGCCAGCAGCTGGAACGGGGACTCTGGAAACACCATATATTTT. It codes for CASSWNGDSGNTIYF.

The genes are TRBV10-3 and TRBJ1-5; D unclear. Deletions cut 2 bases from V and 0 bases from J, with 11 bases between. The CDR3 spans 16 residues. The V gene's germline CDR1 is ENHRY and CDR2 SYGVKD. As DNA, the CDR3 is TGTGCCATCAGTGAGGGGTCCGCCCGTAGCAATCAGCCCCAGCATTTT. As protein: CAISEGSARSNQPQHF.

This clone has just a few counts. The chain uses TRBV10-3 and TRBJ2-5; D is ambiguous. Trimming pared 3 bases from V and 7 bases from J, leaving 6 bases between. CDR3 length equals 11 residues. The germline V gene encodes CDR1 ENHRY and CDR2 SYGVKD. CDR3 DNA sequence: TGTGCCATCAGTGAAAGTGGGACCCAGTACTTC. It is translated as CAISESGTQYF.

This clone has a handful of counts. The chain is built from TRBV7-9 and TRBJ1-1; D gene ambiguous. Deletions cut 3 bases from V and 0 bases from J, with 11 bases between. CDR3 length equals 15 residues. Germline assignment: CDR1 SEHNR and CDR2 FQNEAQ (reference sequence). The CDR3: CASSLAGYMNTEAFF. The CDR3 region has the DNA TGTGCCAGCAGCTTGGCCGGTTACATGAACACTGAAGCTTTCTTT.

The chain links TRBV6-5 to TRBJ1-3; D uncertain. CDR3 length equals 15 residues. CDR1 is MNHEY and CDR2 is SVGAGI in the germline V gene. V was cut by 6 bases and J by 0 bases, with 12 bases left in between. The CDR3 DNA reads TGTGCCAGCAGCGCACCTACAGTCTCTGGAAACACCATATATTTT. It yields the protein CASSAPTVSGNTIYF.

The table lists this clone with a few counts. The J gene is TRBJ1-4, the V gene TRBV4-2, with TRBD1 matching 8 bases. With 0 bases clipped from V and 8 bases from J, the junction kept 5 bases outside the gene matches. CDR1 is LGHNA and CDR2 is YNFKEQ in the germline V gene. There are 15 residues in the CDR3. The CDR3 DNA sequence: TGTGCCAGCAGCCAAGATCGGGACAGGCCCGAAAAACTGTTTTTT. Amino acid sequence: CASSQDRDRPEKLFF.

J is TRBJ1-5 and V is TRBV7-8; 10 bases align to TRBD1. The CDR3 runs 17 residues. Germline V gene data show CDR1 as SGHVS and CDR2 as FQNEAQ. J gave up 4 bases and V 4 bases, and 10 bases lay outside the gene matches. CDR3 in DNA: TGTGCCAGCAGCTCGAAAGGGACAGGGGTAAAGAATCAGCCCCAGCATTTT. It yields the protein CASSSKGTGVKNQPQHF.

The chain links TRBV27 to TRBJ2-5, with TRBD1 matching over 10 bases. Germline V CDR1 and CDR2: MNHEY, SMNVEV (reference sequence). CDR3 length: 15 residues. J gave up 5 bases and V 1 base, and 4 bases lay outside the gene matches. In DNA, the CDR3 is TGTGCCAGCAGTTTATACGACAGGGGGCTGGAGACCCAGTACTTC. Its translation is CASSLYDRGLETQYF.

The genes are TRBV4-1 and TRBJ1-5; the D gene is possibly TRBD1 (5 bases). V gave up 1 base and J gave up 0 bases, with 10 bases separating them. From germline, CDR1 is MGHRA and CDR2 YSYEKL. The CDR3 loop spans 16 amino acids. The CDR3 region is CASSQVPGPSNQPQHF. The CDR3 coding sequence is TGCGCCAGCAGCCAAGTCCCAGGGCCTAGCAATCAGCCCCAGCATTTT.

V is TRBV5-1 and J is TRBJ1-2; D remains ambiguous. The germline gives CDR1 SGHRS, CDR2 YFSETQ. This CDR3 has 14 residues. V lost 5 bases to trimming and J lost 3 bases, with 14 bases between them. In DNA, the CDR3 is TGCGCCAGCAGAAAAGGGCCACCCGACTATGGCTACACCTTC. Translation: CASRKGPPDYGYTF.

This chain links TRBV7-2 with TRBJ2-7, with unresolved D. Germline values: CDR1 SGHTA, CDR2 FQGNSA. CDR3 length: 15 amino acids. Trimming left V 0 bases short and J 2 bases short, with 11 bases between. The CDR3 spells CASSLAPQTPYEQYF. The CDR3 DNA is TGTGCCAGCAGCTTAGCCCCTCAAACCCCCTACGAGCAGTACTTC.